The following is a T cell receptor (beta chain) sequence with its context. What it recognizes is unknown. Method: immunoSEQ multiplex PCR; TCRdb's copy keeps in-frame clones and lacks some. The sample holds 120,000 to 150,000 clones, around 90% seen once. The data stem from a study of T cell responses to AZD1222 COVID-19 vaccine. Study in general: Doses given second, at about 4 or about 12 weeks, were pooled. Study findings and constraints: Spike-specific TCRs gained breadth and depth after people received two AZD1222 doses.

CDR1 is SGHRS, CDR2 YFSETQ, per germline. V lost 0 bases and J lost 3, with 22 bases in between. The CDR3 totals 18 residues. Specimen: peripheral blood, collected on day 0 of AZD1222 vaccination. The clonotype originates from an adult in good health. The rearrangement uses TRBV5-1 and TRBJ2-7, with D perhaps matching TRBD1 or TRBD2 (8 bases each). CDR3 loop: CASSLGRPGGAGGYEQYF. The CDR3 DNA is TGCGCCAGCAGCTTGGGGCGACCAGGGGGCGCGGGAGGCTACGAGCAGTACTTC.